This is a list of T cell receptor beta chains from one sample in a study of T-cell reconstitution after alpha-beta-depleted transplantation in children. MiXCR was run by TCRdb on the PCR reads, yielding one entry per CDR3 protein. The sample has approximately 520,000 distinct CDR3 sequences; approximately 10% are singletons. The sequencing here drew on PBMCs, mostly from graft donor cells, taken 180 days after TCRalphabeta/CD19-depleted stem cell transplant. The receptor set was obtained from a female patient between 2 and 10 years old who had a stem cell transplant for aplastic anemia, so the T cells may come from the graft donor. Both conserved end residues are part of each CDR3. The D gene is left open where the match is weak. Some rows mark clone size as missing; the rest say once, few, many or name a class of expanded clone.

TRBV11-2,TRBJ2-7,19,NA,NA,TGTGCCAGCAGCTTAGGACCCGGCGTGGGCGGGCCTAGCTCCTACGAGCAGTACTTC,CASSLGPGVGGPSSYEQYF
TRBV12-5,TRBJ2-1,17,few,NA,TGTGCTAGTGGTTTGCCCCAGGCGCTGAGCTCCTACAATGAGCAGTTCTTC,CASGLPQALSSYNEQFF
TRBV12-3/TRBV12-4,TRBJ1-4,14,few,NA,TGTGCCAGCAGATGGTCGGGCCCTAATGAAAAACTGTTTTTT,CASRWSGPNEKLFF
TRBV7-9,TRBJ2-1,14,few,NA,TGTGCCAGCAGCGGGCCCAATAAGGGCAATGAGCAGTTCTTC,CASSGPNKGNEQFF
TRBV20-1,TRBJ1-2,14,many,NA,TGCAGTGCTAGGCCCCGGGGCGCCTACCATGGCTACACCTTC,CSARPRGAYHGYTF
TRBV9,TRBJ2-1,16,many,NA,TGTGCCAGCAGCGTAGGTGGGGGTGGCTCCTACAATGAGCAGTTCTTC,CASSVGGGGSYNEQFF
TRBV9,TRBJ2-1,14,NA,TRBD2,TGTGCCAGCAGGCCGACTAGCCCGGACAATGAGCAGTTCTTC,CASRPTSPDNEQFF
TRBV12-3/TRBV12-4,TRBJ1-5,13,few,NA,TGTGCCAGCAGTTTAGCGTCTGATCAGCCCCAGCATTTT,CASSLASDQPQHF
TRBV7-2,TRBJ2-7,16,NA,TRBD2,TGTGCCAGCAGCCCCCTCAGGAGCGGGAGCTCCTACGAGCAGTACTTC,CASSPLRSGSSYEQYF
TRBV20-1,TRBJ2-7,14,few,TRBD1,TGCAGTGCTTTCCGACAGGGCCGTCCCCACGAGCAGTACTTC,CSAFRQGRPHEQYF
TRBV28,TRBJ2-7,16,NA,NA,TGTGCCAGCAGTTTCCCCCGACAGGACCTCTCCTACGAGCAGTACTTC,CASSFPRQDLSYEQYF
TRBV7-2,TRBJ2-7,15,NA,TRBD2,TGTGCCAGCAGCCAGACTAGCGGGAGTCCCTACGAGCAGTACTTC,CASSQTSGSPYEQYF
TRBV4-3,TRBJ1-4,16,NA,NA,TGCGCCAGCAGCCAAGAGGGACCTCGTTTACGGGAAAAACTGTTTTTT,CASSQEGPRLREKLFF
TRBV7-3,TRBJ2-5,17,NA,NA,TGTGCCAGCAGCCCTCTTAGGCTCAGGATCCCCCAAGAGACCCAGTACTTC,CASSPLRLRIPQETQYF
TRBV25-1,TRBJ2-2,15,many,TRBD2,TGTGCCAGCAGCTTACTAGCGGATCATTTGGGGGAGCTGTTTTTT,CASSLLADHLGELFF
TRBV6-1,TRBJ2-7,14,few,TRBD1,TGTGCCAGCACCCCAGGGGGCAGGGTCTACGAGCAGTACTTC,CASTPGGRVYEQYF
TRBV20-1,TRBJ1-6,16,NA,TRBD1,TGCAGTGCTGCGAGGGACAGGGGATCCTATAATTCACCCCTCCACTTT,CSAARDRGSYNSPLHF
TRBV3-1,TRBJ1-3,15,NA,NA,TGTGCCAGCAGCTTAACAGGGTTCTCTGGAAACACCATATATTTT,CASSLTGFSGNTIYF
TRBV7-2,TRBJ2-1,12,many,NA,TGTGCCAGCAGCTTAGTGGGAAATGAGCAGTTCTTC,CASSLVGNEQFF
TRBV19,TRBJ2-7,18,NA,TRBD2,TGTGCCAGTAGTATTGCCGCTACCCATAGCGGGGCCGCCTACGAGCAGTACTTC,CASSIAATHSGAAYEQYF
TRBV5-1,TRBJ1-5,17,many,TRBD1,TGCGCCAGCAGCTTAACAGGGGGCCACTATAGCAATCAGCCCCAGCATTTT,CASSLTGGHYSNQPQHF
TRBV27,TRBJ2-1,16,NA,NA,TGTGCCAGCACCTCAGGGGTGCGGGGCCAATTCAATGAGCAGTTCTTC,CASTSGVRGQFNEQFF
TRBV5-1,TRBJ2-7,14,once,TRBD1,TGCGCCAGCAGCTTGGGGACAGGGGGCGGCGAGCAGTACTTC,CASSLGTGGGEQYF
TRBV20-1,TRBJ2-1,14,few,TRBD2,TGCAGTGCTAGAACTAGCGGAGCCTTCAATGAGCAGTTCTTC,CSARTSGAFNEQFF
TRBV19,TRBJ2-1,15,NA,TRBD2,TGTGCCAGTAGTATCTCTAGCGGGAGCAAGGGTGAGCAGTTCTTC,CASSISSGSKGEQFF
TRBV4-3,TRBJ2-1,16,NA,NA,TGCGCCAGCAGCCACCTGCGGGATTGGTCCTACAATGAGCAGTTCTTC,CASSHLRDWSYNEQFF
TRBV5-1,TRBJ2-5,17,NA,TRBD2,TGCGCCAGCAGCTGGACCGGGACTAGCGGGGTCGAAGAGACCCAGTACTTC,CASSWTGTSGVEETQYF
TRBV18,TRBJ2-5,14,NA,NA,TGTGCCAGCTCACCACCGATCGGAAAAGAGACCCAGTACTTC,CASSPPIGKETQYF
TRBV20-1,TRBJ1-1,15,many,TRBD1,TGCAGTGCTAGAGATTTGGGGCAGGGGGCTTTCTACGCTTTCTTT,CSARDLGQGAFYAFF
TRBV24-1,TRBJ1-1,15,NA,NA,TGTGCCACCAGTGATTTGAAAAGGGGAGCTGCTGAAGCTTTCTTT,CATSDLKRGAAEAFF
TRBV12-3/TRBV12-4,TRBJ2-5,18,NA,NA,TGTGCCAGCAGTTCGGATCTCGTATACAGGGATCTTCAAGAGACCCAGTACTTC,CASSSDLVYRDLQETQYF
TRBV18,TRBJ1-1,14,NA,TRBD1,TGTGCCAGCTCACACGGACAGGCACAATCTGAAGCTTTCTTT,CASSHGQAQSEAFF
TRBV28,TRBJ2-2,16,many,NA,TGTGCCAGCAGTCAATTGGGGACCCCCGGAATCGGGGAGCTGTTTTTT,CASSQLGTPGIGELFF
TRBV5-1,TRBJ2-3,16,many,TRBD2,TGCGCCAGCAGCCACCCCCTGACTAGCGGGTCAGATACGCAGTATTTT,CASSHPLTSGSDTQYF
TRBV12-3/TRBV12-4,TRBJ1-3,15,few,NA,TGTGCCAGCAGTTTTAGGACAGTTTCTGGAAACACCATATATTTT,CASSFRTVSGNTIYF
TRBV20-1,TRBJ2-1,15,NA,TRBD2,TGCAGTGCAACCCAACTAGCGGGAGCCTACAATGAGCAGTTCTTC,CSATQLAGAYNEQFF